The source of this T cell receptor (beta chain) is a study of PD-L1 blockade in urothelial cancer. This clone turned up a few times. In germline, CDR1 is SNHLY, CDR2 FYNNEI. The J segment lost 1 base and the V segment lost 7 bases, leaving 3 bases of the junction unmatched. The CDR3 totals 14 residues. Assay used: immunoSEQ multiplex PCR; TCRdb lists only in-frame clones, some missing. This sample has tens of thousands of clones, with about 84% found just once. The time point: pretreatment peripheral blood. The V and J genes are TRBV2 and TRBJ2-2; TRBD2 aligns across 7 bases. The sample consisted of PBMCs, taken around atezolizumab (anti-PD-L1) treatment. The origin of this receptor is a man aged 55 to 70 with urothelial cancer. CDR3 bases: TGTGCCAGCAAGGCTAGCGGGAACACCGGGGAGCTGTTTTTT. It yields the protein CASKASGNTGELFF.